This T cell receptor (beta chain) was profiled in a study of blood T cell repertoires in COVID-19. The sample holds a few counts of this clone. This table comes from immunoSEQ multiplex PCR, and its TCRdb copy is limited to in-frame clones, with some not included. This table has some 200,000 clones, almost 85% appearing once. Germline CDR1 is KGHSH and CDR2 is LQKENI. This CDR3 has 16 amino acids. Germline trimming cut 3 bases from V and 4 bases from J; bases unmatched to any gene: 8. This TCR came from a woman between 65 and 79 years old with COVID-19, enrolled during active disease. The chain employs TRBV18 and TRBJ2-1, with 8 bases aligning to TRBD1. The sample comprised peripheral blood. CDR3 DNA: TGTGCCAGCTCACCCCCGGACAGGGAATCTTACAATGAGCAGTTCTTC. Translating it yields CASSPPDRESYNEQFF.